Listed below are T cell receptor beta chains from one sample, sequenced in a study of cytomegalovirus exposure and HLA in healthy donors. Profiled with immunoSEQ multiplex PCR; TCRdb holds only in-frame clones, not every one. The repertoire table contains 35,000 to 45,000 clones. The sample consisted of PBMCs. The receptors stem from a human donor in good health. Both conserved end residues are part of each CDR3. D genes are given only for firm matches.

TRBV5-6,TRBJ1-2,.,CASSFGGGSRSYGYTF,TGTGCCAGCAGCTTTGGGGGGGGCAGTAGGAGCTATGGCTACACCTTC
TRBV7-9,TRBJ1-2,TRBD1,CASSLVRGDPNYGYTF,TGTGCCAGCAGCTTAGTCAGGGGGGATCCTAACTATGGCTACACCTTC
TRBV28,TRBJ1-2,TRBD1,CASSFERDRDYGYTF,TGTGCCAGCAGTTTCGAACGGGACAGGGACTATGGCTACACCTTC
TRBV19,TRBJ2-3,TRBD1,CASSNGQGADTQYF,TGTGCCAGTAGTAATGGACAGGGCGCAGATACGCAGTATTTT
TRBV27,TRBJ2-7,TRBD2,CASSLSALAGGLYEQYF,TGTGCCAGCAGTTTATCGGCACTAGCGGGGGGGCTCTACGAGCAGTACTTC
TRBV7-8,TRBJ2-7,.,CASSLPGREDEQYF,TGTGCCAGCAGCTTACCGGGCAGGGAGGACGAGCAGTACTTC
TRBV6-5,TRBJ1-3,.,CASSYGEKAGNTIYF,TGTGCCAGCAGTTACGGGGAGAAAGCTGGAAACACCATATATTTT
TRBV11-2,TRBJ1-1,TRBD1,CASSKDRGNTEAFF,TGTGCCAGCAGCAAGGACAGGGGGAACACTGAAGCTTTCTTT
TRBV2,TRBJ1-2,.,CASSPGQLNYGYTF,TGTGCCAGCAGTCCCGGACAATTAAACTATGGCTACACCTTC
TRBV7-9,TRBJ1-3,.,CASSPSRSGNTIYF,TGTGCCAGCAGCCCTAGCCGCTCTGGAAACACCATATATTTT
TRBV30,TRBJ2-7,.,CAWDSKTYEQYF,TGTGCCTGGGACAGCAAGACCTACGAGCAGTACTTC
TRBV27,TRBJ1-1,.,CASSVFQGNTEAFF,TGTGCCAGCAGTGTTTTCCAGGGGAACACTGAAGCTTTCTTT
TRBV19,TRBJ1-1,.,CASRRVEGKTEAFF,TGTGCCAGTAGGAGGGTGGAGGGTAAAACTGAAGCTTTCTTT
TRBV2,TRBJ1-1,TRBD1,CASSGQGSTEAFF,TGTGCCAGCAGTGGACAGGGCTCCACTGAAGCTTTCTTT
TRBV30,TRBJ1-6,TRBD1,CAWSSPRPGQGVNSPLHF,TGTGCCTGGAGTTCGCCTCGTCCCGGGCAGGGGGTTAATTCACCCCTCCACTTT
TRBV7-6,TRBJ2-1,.,CASSSQTAYNEQFF,TGTGCCAGCAGCTCGCAGACAGCGTACAATGAGCAGTTCTTC
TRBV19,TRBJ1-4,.,CASRQGDEKLFF,TGTGCCAGTAGACAGGGCGACGAAAAACTGTTTTTT
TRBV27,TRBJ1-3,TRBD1,CASSSLGSGQGSGNTIYF,TGTGCCAGCAGTTCCCTTGGGTCCGGACAGGGAAGTGGAAACACCATATATTTT
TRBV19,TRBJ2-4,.,CASSPQVKGGRKNIQYF,TGTGCCAGTAGCCCGCAAGTAAAGGGAGGCCGAAAAAACATTCAGTACTTC
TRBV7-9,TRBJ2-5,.,CASSLVGAAQETQYF,TGTGCCAGCAGCTTAGTTGGTGCGGCGCAAGAGACCCAGTACTTC